What follows are 32 T cell receptor beta chains derived from one specimen sequenced in a study of T cell responses to AZD1222 COVID-19 vaccine. Data came from immunoSEQ multiplex PCR; TCRdb stores just in-frame clones and leaves some out. Among about 57,000 clones listed, roughly 86% were seen once. The material sequenced was peripheral blood, taken on day 0 of AZD1222 vaccination. These receptors were obtained from an adult in good health.

The chain employs TRBV5-4 and TRBJ2-2; 10 positions match TRBD2. Germline V CDR1 and CDR2: SGHNT, YYREEE (reference sequence). V gave up 4 bases and J gave up 6 bases; unmatched junction bases: 3. This CDR3 is 14 amino acids long. The CDR3 coding sequence is TGTGCCAGCAGCATAGCGGGAGGCCCCGGGGAGCTGTTTTTT. Its translation: CASSIAGGPGELFF.

In DNA, the CDR3 is TGTGCCAGCAGGAGCCCTTTATACTCCTACAATGAGCAGTTCTTC. Translating gives CASRSPLYSYNEQFF. The chain links TRBV28 to TRBJ2-1; D call uncertain. CDR1 is MDHEN and CDR2 is SYDVKM in the germline V gene. The CDR3 covers 15 residues. Trimming pared 6 bases from V and 0 bases from J, leaving 12 bases between.

This clone occurred a few times. This chain uses TRBV7-2 with TRBJ1-2, with 8 bases lining up with TRBD1. The length of the CDR3 is 15 residues. Looked up from germline, CDR1 is SGHTA and CDR2 is FQGNSA. V was pared by 5 bases and J by 4 bases, with 9 bases of the junction left unmatched. The CDR3 DNA sequence: TGTGCCAGCAGCGAGAACACAGGGGGTATCTATGGCTACACCTTC. Its translation is CASSENTGGIYGYTF.

The genes are TRBV7-2 and TRBJ1-1; D gene ambiguous. V was trimmed by 4 bases and J by 7 bases, leaving 7 bases between them. Per germline, CDR1 SGHTA and CDR2 FQGNSA. The CDR3 is 11 residues long. CDR3 sequence reads: CASSSRIEAFF. CDR3 DNA: TGTGCCAGCAGCTCCCGCATTGAAGCTTTCTTT.

This chain links TRBV28 with TRBJ2-3, with D possibly TRBD1 on 5 matching bases. This CDR3 is built from 15 residues. The V gene's germline CDR1 is MDHEN and CDR2 SYDVKM. Trimming pared 3 bases from V and 5 bases from J, leaving 15 bases between. CDR3 DNA: TGTGCCAGCAGTTTCTTGTCAGGGATGAGAGATACGCAGTATTTT. Translation: CASSFLSGMRDTQYF.

This clone was counted a single time. The CDR3 sequence is CASSLWHRGDIGGEYF. The CDR3 DNA is TGTGCCAGCAGTTTATGGCACAGGGGCGATATTGGGGGGGAGTACTTC. This chain connects TRBV28 to TRBJ2-7; tentatively, D is TRBD1 or TRBD2 (7 bases each). V lost 0 bases and J 11 bases, leaving 23 bases between the germline ends. Germline values: CDR1 MDHEN, CDR2 SYDVKM. This CDR3 comprises 16 residues.

CDR3 in amino acids: CASSREGVDTQYF. CDR3 bases: TGTGCCAGCAGTCGCGAGGGGGTAGATACGCAGTATTTT. This chain uses TRBV12-3 or TRBV12-4 with TRBJ2-3, with D possibly matching TRBD1 (6 bases). The CDR3 covers 13 residues. V was pared by 5 bases and J by 5 bases, with 11 bases between.

The CDR3 DNA sequence: TGTGCCAGCGGGAAGCGGGAGGGCCGGGGTGAGCAGTTCTTC. Protein sequence: CASGKREGRGEQFF. The chain is built from TRBV6-5 and TRBJ2-1, with 10 positions matching TRBD2. With 8 bases clipped from V and 9 bases from J, the junction kept 10 bases outside the gene matches. Germline V CDR1 and CDR2: MNHEY, SVGAGI. The CDR3 is 14 amino acids.

This chain's CDR3 is CSVAGQGSSYEQYF. As DNA, the CDR3 is TGCAGCGTTGCGGGACAGGGGAGCTCCTACGAGCAGTACTTC. The chain links TRBV29-1 to TRBJ2-7; 10 nucleotides align to TRBD1. This CDR3 region has 14 residues. CDR1 is SQVTM, CDR2 ANQGSEA, per germline. The ends lost 4 bases at V and 0 bases at J; junction bases unmatched: 3.

The chain is built from TRBV13 and TRBJ1-1; D not certain. V shed 0 bases and J shed 3 bases, with 11 bases lying between them. CDR1 and CDR2 from the germline V gene are PRHDT and FYEKMQ (reference sequence). The CDR3 loop spans 15 amino acids. The CDR3 bases are TGTGCCAGCAGCTTAGGCCGGGGAGGGTACACTGAAGCTTTCTTT. The encoded protein is CASSLGRGGYTEAFF.

V and J are TRBV7-2 and TRBJ2-3, with unresolved D. This CDR3 has 14 residues. Germline CDR1 reads SGHTA; CDR2 reads FQGNSA. Trimming removed 5 bases at V and 1 base at J, with 10 bases between. CDR3 amino acids: CASSVGQRTDTQYF. DNA for the CDR3: TGTGCCAGCAGCGTCGGGCAACGCACAGATACGCAGTATTTT.

This sequence joins TRBV5-4 and TRBJ2-3; D is perhaps TRBD1 (5 bases). Germline loops: CDR1 SGHNT, CDR2 YYREEE (reference sequence). V was trimmed by 4 bases and J by 3 bases, leaving 12 bases between them. This CDR3 contains 14 residues. The CDR3 spells CASSADSSTDTQYF. In nucleotides, the CDR3 is TGTGCCAGCAGCGCAGACAGTTCAACAGATACGCAGTATTTT. The full variable domain, rest sourced from reference TRBV5-4 and TRBJ2-3, is ETGVTQSPTHLIKTRGQQVTLRCSSQSGHNTVSWYQQALGQGPQFIFQYYREEENGRGNFPPRFSGLQFPNYSSELNVNALELDDSALYLCASSADSSTDTQYFGPGTRLTVL.

The rearrangement links TRBV27 to TRBJ1-2, with 7 bases fitting TRBD1. Germline loops: CDR1 MNHEY, CDR2 SMNVEV (reference sequence). The CDR3 totals 12 residues. Losses at the gene ends were 3 bases for V and 9 bases for J; bases not matched to a gene: 4. The CDR3 is CASSLTGSSYTF. The CDR3, as DNA: TGTGCCAGCAGTTTGACAGGGAGTAGCTACACCTTC.

The chain couples TRBV28 to TRBJ1-6; 8 nucleotides match TRBD1. Germline V CDR1 and CDR2: MDHEN, SYDVKM. The trim removed 4 bases at V and 8 bases at J, leaving 1 base unmatched. The length of the CDR3 is 13 residues. DNA for the CDR3: TGTGCCAGCAGTTACAGGGGGGATTCACCCCTCCACTTT. This encodes CASSYRGDSPLHF.

The chain joins TRBV27 to TRBJ1-4; D gene ambiguous. Trimming removed 6 bases at V and 7 bases at J, with 15 bases between. The CDR3 totals 14 residues. In germline, CDR1 is MNHEY, CDR2 SMNVEV (reference sequence). The CDR3 DNA reads TGTGCCAGCAGGTCCTGGGGAGAGTCTGAAAAACTGTTTTTT. Its translation: CASRSWGESEKLFF.

The CDR3 DNA reads TGTGCCAGCAGTGTAACAGGGGGCGGTGAAAAACTGTTTTTT. Protein sequence: CASSVTGGGEKLFF. The chain has TRBV28 and TRBJ1-4, with 9 nucleotides matching TRBD1. CDR1 and CDR2 (germline): MDHEN, SYDVKM. J was trimmed by 7 bases and V by 5 bases; bases with no gene match: 5. There are 14 residues in the CDR3.

The gene calls are TRBV29-1 and TRBJ2-5; D is unclear. CDR1 is SQVTM and CDR2 is ANQGSEA in the germline V gene. V shed 1 base and J shed 5 bases, with 17 bases lying between them. CDR3 size: 15 residues. The chain's CDR3 is CSVEVFKGSGETQYF. The CDR3 DNA sequence: TGCAGCGTTGAAGTCTTCAAAGGATCCGGGGAGACCCAGTACTTC.

The V call is TRBV7-3, the J call TRBJ2-5; D not certain. The CDR3 has 16 residues. Trimming cost V 1 base and J 5 bases, with 17 bases left between them. The germline V gene has CDR1 SGHTA and CDR2 FQGTGA. The CDR3 spells CASSLNPSSSWETQYF. CDR3 DNA: TGTGCCAGCAGCTTAAACCCCTCCAGCTCGTGGGAGACCCAGTACTTC.

The chain carries TRBV4-2 and TRBJ2-5; TRBD1 aligns across 10 bases. CDR3 length: 15 residues. J lost 7 bases, V lost 0 bases, and 5 bases had no gene match. Germline CDR1 reads LGHNA; CDR2 reads YNFKEQ. CDR3 coding DNA: TGTGCCAGCAGCCAAGAGACAGGGGGCGCAGGGACCCAGTACTTC. It specifies CASSQETGGAGTQYF.

The chain employs TRBV19 and TRBJ1-1; 7 bases match TRBD1. Per germline, CDR1 LNHDA and CDR2 SQIVND (reference sequence). J gave up 0 bases and V 6 bases, and 4 bases lay outside the gene matches. This CDR3 is built from 14 residues. CDR3 sequence: CASRLTGLNTEAFF. Written as DNA, the CDR3 is TGTGCCAGTAGACTGACAGGGTTGAACACTGAAGCTTTCTTT.

This clone was detected only a few times. This sequence joins TRBV6-6 and TRBJ1-5; TRBD1 might be the D (5 bases). CDR3 length: 14 amino acids. Per germline, CDR1 MNHNY and CDR2 SVGAGI (reference sequence). V lost 6 bases to trimming and J lost 0 bases, with 9 bases between them. The CDR3 spells CASSRQYSNQPQHF. The CDR3 bases are TGTGCCAGCAGCCGACAGTATAGCAATCAGCCCCAGCATTTT.

J is TRBJ2-1 and V is TRBV27, with no clear D. CDR3 length equals 14 residues. Trimming cost V 5 bases and J 8 bases, with 16 bases left between them. The germline V gene has CDR1 MNHEY and CDR2 SMNVEV (reference sequence). The CDR3 spells CASSPRATDHEQFF. As DNA, the CDR3 is TGTGCCAGCAGTCCCCGCGCTACCGACCATGAGCAGTTCTTC.

The chain couples TRBV28 to TRBJ2-1, with 11 positions matching TRBD2. J lost 0 bases, V lost 3 bases, and 13 bases had no gene match. There are 20 residues in the CDR3. Germline V gives CDR1 MDHEN, CDR2 SYDVKM. The CDR3 region has the DNA TGTGCCAGCAGTTTGCCCCCGGGACTAGCGGAGGGGGCCTCCTACAATGAGCAGTTCTTC. It is translated as CASSLPPGLAEGASYNEQFF.

This clone turned up a few times. This rearrangement joins TRBV5-1 to TRBJ2-1, with 7 bases that match TRBD2. The CDR3 consists of 16 residues. After removal of 6 bases from V and 1 base from J, the junction contained 10 bases not matched to a gene. Germline CDR1 reads SGHRS; CDR2 reads YFSETQ. In DNA, the CDR3 is TGCGCCAGCAACCTTAGGGCTAGCGGATCCTACAATGAGCAGTTCTTC. Translation: CASNLRASGSYNEQFF.

The genes are TRBV9 and TRBJ2-3; D is unclear. There are 15 residues in the CDR3. V was shortened by 2 bases and J by 6 bases, with 16 bases between the two germline ends. Germline CDR1 reads SGDLS; CDR2 reads YYNGEE. DNA of the CDR3: TGTGCCAGCAGCGTGTCACCCACTGGTTCGGATACGCAGTATTTT. Protein: CASSVSPTGSDTQYF.

This clone came up once. The rearrangement joins TRBV5-1 to TRBJ1-2; D is unclear. Between the trimmed V and J ends, which lost 1 base and 8 bases, there was a span of 12 bases. The CDR3 consists of 13 residues. In germline, CDR1 is SGHRS, CDR2 YFSETQ. The CDR3 region has the DNA TGCGCCAGCAGCTTGCTTGGATCGCGAGGCTACACCTTC. It yields the protein CASSLLGSRGYTF.

V gene TRBV5-4 combines with J gene TRBJ2-2, with D possibly TRBD1 on 5 matching bases. This CDR3 spans 15 amino acids. Germline loops: CDR1 SGHNT, CDR2 YYREEE (reference sequence). V lost 2 bases to trimming and J lost 4 bases, with 12 bases between them. CDR3 protein: CASSLIQGPTGELFF. The DNA for the CDR3 is TGTGCCAGCAGCTTAATTCAGGGCCCCACCGGGGAGCTGTTTTTT.

The chain couples TRBV6-5 to TRBJ2-1, with a weak D call TRBD2 (5 bases). V was cut by 2 bases and J by 6 bases, with 8 bases left in between. This CDR3 comprises 13 residues. Germline-derived CDR1 and CDR2 are MNHEY and SVGAGI. CDR3 nucleotides: TGTGCCAGCAGTTACCTAGCCCGCAATGAGCAGTTCTTC. Translation gives CASSYLARNEQFF.

This clone appeared a few times. The chain employs TRBV3-1 (or the pseudogene TRBV3-2) and TRBJ2-1; D not resolved. This CDR3 is 12 amino acids long. Germline CDR1 is LGHDT and CDR2 is YNNKEL (reference sequence). V gave up 1 base and J gave up 6 bases, with 4 bases separating them. In DNA form, the CDR3 reads TGTGCCAGCAGCCAAGTAACCAATGAGCAGTTCTTC. Its protein is CASSQVTNEQFF.

The chain carries TRBV2 and TRBJ2-7, with D uncertain. Germline CDR1 is SNHLY and CDR2 is FYNNEI. V lost 8 bases, J lost 4 bases, and 9 bases lay in between. This CDR3 has 11 amino acids. The CDR3 bases are TGTGCCAGCGCATTCACATACGAGCAGTACTTC. Protein sequence: CASAFTYEQYF.

The CDR3 DNA reads as TGTGCCAGCAGTTTACGGGCGGGGTACAATGAGCAGTTCTTC. The encoded protein is CASSLRAGYNEQFF. This rearrangement joins TRBV28 to TRBJ2-1, with D perhaps matching TRBD2 (6 bases). The CDR3 is 14 residues long. V shed 2 bases and J shed 4 bases, with 9 bases lying between them. Per germline, CDR1 MDHEN and CDR2 SYDVKM.

This clone was detected only once. V is TRBV7-8 and J is TRBJ2-2, with 8 nucleotides matching TRBD1. This CDR3 is built from 16 residues. J was trimmed by 4 bases and V by 1 base; bases with no gene match: 5. Per the germline V gene, CDR1 is SGHVS and CDR2 is FQNEAQ. The CDR3, as DNA: TGTGCCAGCAGCTTAGGACAGGGGTCGGGCACCGGGGAGCTGTTTTTT. Translation gives CASSLGQGSGTGELFF.